This section outlines one TCR beta chain sequence together with its context. This entry is derived from a study of blood T cell repertoires in COVID-19. In the study overall: Samples came from the United States, Italy and Spain, spanning acute and convalescent COVID-19.

Authors' data handling: Amplifying reference gene primers gave estimates of nucleated cell counts. Some clones are missing from TCRdb's copy, which holds only in-frame ones; the method was immunoSEQ multiplex PCR. The V and J calls and clone size were taken over from that table, and D and trimming were inferred from the DNA. The sample consists of 25,000 to 30,000 clones, around 85% of them appearing once. From germline, CDR1 is LNHDA and CDR2 SQIVND (reference sequence). The CDR3 sequence is 17 residues long. The V end was cut by 3 bases, the J end by 1 base, with 16 bases between. This receptor was identified in a woman of 80 years or more with COVID-19, enrolled during active disease. Sequencing input: peripheral blood. This chain joins TRBV19 and TRBJ1-3; D unresolved. The CDR3 region has the DNA TGTGCCAGTAGTATTCCCCACGCCCAGCGTTCTGGAAACACCATATATTTT. Translating gives CASSIPHAQRSGNTIYF.